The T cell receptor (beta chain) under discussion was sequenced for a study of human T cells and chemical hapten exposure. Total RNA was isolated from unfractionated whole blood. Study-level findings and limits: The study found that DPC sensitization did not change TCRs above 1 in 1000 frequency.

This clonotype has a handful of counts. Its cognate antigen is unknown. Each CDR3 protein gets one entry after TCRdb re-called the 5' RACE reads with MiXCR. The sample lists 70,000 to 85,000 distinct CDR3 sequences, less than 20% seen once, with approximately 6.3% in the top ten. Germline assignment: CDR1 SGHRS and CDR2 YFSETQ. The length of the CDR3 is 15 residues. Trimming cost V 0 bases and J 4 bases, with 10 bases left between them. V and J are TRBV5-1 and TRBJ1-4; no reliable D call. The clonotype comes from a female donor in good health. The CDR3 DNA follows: TGCGCCAGCAGCTTGGAAAACACTGGTAATGAAAAACTGTTTTTT. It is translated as CASSLENTGNEKLFF.